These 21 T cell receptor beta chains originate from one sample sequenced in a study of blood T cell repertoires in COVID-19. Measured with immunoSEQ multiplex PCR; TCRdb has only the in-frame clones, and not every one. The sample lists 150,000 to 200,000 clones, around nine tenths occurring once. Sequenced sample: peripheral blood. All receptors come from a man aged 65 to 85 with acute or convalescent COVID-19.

The CDR3 bases are TGTGCCAGCAGCCCGGGCGGGGGTCAACGAAACACCATATATTTT. Its protein product is CASSPGGGQRNTIYF. The chain joins TRBV7-3 to TRBJ1-3; the D gene is possibly TRBD1 (5 bases). The length of the CDR3 is 15 residues. V was shortened by 5 bases and J by 5 bases, with 16 bases between the two germline ends. In germline, CDR1 is SGHTA, CDR2 FQGTGA.

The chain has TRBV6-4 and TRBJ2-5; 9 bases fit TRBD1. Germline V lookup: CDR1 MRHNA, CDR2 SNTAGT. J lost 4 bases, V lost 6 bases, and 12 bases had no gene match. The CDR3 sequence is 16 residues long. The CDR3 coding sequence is TGTGCCAGCAGCCCCGGGGCAGGGACAGGGATAGAGACCCAGTACTTC. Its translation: CASSPGAGTGIETQYF.

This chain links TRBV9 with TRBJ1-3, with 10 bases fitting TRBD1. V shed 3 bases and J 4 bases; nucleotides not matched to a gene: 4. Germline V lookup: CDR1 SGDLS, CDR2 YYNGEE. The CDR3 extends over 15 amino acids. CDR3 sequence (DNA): TGTGCCAGCAGCGCGACAGGGGGCGAGGGAAACACCATATATTTT. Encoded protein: CASSATGGEGNTIYF.

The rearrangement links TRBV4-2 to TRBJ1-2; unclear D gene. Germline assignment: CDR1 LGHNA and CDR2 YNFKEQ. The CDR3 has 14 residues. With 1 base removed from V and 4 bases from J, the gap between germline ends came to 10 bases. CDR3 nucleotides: TGTGCCAGCAGCCAAGCCGACTCCGGCTATGGCTACACCTTC. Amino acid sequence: CASSQADSGYGYTF.

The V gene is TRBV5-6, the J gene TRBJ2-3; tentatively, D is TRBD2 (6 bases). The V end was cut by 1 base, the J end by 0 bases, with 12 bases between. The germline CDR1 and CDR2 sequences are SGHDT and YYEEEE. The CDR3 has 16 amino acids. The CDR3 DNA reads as TGTGCCAGCAGCTTGATGACGGGGGTTAGCACAGATACGCAGTATTTT. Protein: CASSLMTGVSTDTQYF.

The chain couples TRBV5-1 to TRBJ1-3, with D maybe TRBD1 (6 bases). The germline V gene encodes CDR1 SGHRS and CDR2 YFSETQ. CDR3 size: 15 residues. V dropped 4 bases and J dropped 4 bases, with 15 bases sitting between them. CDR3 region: CASSLDQGMGNTIYF. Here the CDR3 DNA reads TGCGCCAGCAGCCTGGACCAGGGGATGGGAAACACCATATATTTT.

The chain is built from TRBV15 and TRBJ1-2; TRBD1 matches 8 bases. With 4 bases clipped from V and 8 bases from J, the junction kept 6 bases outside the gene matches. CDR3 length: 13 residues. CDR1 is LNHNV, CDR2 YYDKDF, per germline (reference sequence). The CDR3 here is CATSTRTGQGYTF. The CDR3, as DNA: TGTGCCACCAGCACCCGGACAGGGCAAGGCTACACCTTC.

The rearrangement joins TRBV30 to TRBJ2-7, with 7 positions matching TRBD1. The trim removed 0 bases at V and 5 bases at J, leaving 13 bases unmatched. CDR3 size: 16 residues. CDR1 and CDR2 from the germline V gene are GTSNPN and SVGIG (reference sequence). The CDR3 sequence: CAWSVLRQIRGHEQYF. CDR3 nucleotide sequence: TGTGCCTGGAGTGTACTCCGACAGATTAGGGGGCACGAGCAGTACTTC. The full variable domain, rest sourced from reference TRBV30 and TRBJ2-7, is SQTIHQWPATLVQPVGSPLSLECTVEGTSNPNLYWYRQAAGRGLQLLFYSVGIGQISSEVPQNLSASRPQDRQFILSSKKLLLSDSGFYLCAWSVLRQIRGHEQYFGPGTRLTVT.

This CDR3 is CASSDGGGRTTDTQYF. The CDR3 coding sequence is TGTGCCAGCAGTGATGGGGGCGGGAGAACGACAGATACGCAGTATTTT. The V call is TRBV2, the J call TRBJ2-3; maybe TRBD2 (7 bases). The CDR3 is made up of 16 amino acids. The germline V gene encodes CDR1 SNHLY and CDR2 FYNNEI. Trimming shortened V by 3 bases and J by 3 bases, and 16 bases separated the two germline ends. Variable domain in full (rest from reference TRBV2 and TRBJ2-3): EPEVTQTPSHQVTQMGQEVILRCVPISNHLYFYWYRQILGQKVEFLVSFYNNEISEKSEIFDDQFSVERPDGSNFTLKIRSTKLEDSAMYFCASSDGGGRTTDTQYFGPGTRLTVL.

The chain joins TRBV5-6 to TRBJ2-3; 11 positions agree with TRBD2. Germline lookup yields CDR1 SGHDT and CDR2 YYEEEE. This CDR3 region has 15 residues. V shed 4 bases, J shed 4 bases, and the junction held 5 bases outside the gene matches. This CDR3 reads CASSQLAGDADTQYF. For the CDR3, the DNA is TGTGCCAGCAGCCAACTAGCGGGAGATGCAGATACGCAGTATTTT.

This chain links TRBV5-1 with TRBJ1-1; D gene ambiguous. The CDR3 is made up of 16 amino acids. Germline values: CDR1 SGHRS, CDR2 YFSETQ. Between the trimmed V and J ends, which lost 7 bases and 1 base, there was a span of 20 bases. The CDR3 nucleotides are TGCGCCAGCCAGCCCCGGGAAGGGCTTGCGAACACTGAAGCTTTCTTT. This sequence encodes CASQPREGLANTEAFF.

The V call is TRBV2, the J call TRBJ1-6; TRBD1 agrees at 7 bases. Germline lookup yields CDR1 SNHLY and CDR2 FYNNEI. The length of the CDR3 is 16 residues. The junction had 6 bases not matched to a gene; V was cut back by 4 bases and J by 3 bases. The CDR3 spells CASSGDRSNYNSPLHF. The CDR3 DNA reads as TGTGCCAGCAGTGGGGACAGATCGAACTATAATTCACCCCTCCACTTT.

CDR3 sequence reads: CSVDSSNEKLFF. Here the CDR3 DNA reads TGCAGCGTTGACTCCTCTAATGAAAAACTGTTTTTT. The rearrangement joins TRBV29-1 to TRBJ1-4; D remains ambiguous. V lost 3 bases, J lost 3 bases, and 5 bases lay in between. Germline lookup yields CDR1 SQVTM and CDR2 ANQGSEA. The CDR3 is 12 residues long.

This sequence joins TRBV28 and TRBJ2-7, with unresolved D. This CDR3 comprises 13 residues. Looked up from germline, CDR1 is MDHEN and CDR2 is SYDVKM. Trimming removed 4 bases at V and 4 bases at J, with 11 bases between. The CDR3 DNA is TGTGCCAGCAGTTATACAGATCCATACGAGCAGTACTTC. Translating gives CASSYTDPYEQYF.

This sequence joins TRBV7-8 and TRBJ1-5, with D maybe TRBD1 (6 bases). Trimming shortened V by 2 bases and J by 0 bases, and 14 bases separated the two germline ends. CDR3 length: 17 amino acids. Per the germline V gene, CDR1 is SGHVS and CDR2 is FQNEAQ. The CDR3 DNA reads TGTGCCAGCAGCTTACGGACAGAGCTTTATAGCAATCAGCCCCAGCATTTT. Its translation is CASSLRTELYSNQPQHF.

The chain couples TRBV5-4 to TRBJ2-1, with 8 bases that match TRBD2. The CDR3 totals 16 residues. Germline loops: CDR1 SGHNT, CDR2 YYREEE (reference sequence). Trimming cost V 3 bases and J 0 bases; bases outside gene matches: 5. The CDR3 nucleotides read TGTGCCAGCAGCTCGGGGGGGGAGAGCTCCTACAATGAGCAGTTCTTC. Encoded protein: CASSSGGESSYNEQFF.

CDR3 sequence: CASSPRSSFAYTEAFF. For the CDR3, the DNA is TGTGCCAGCTCACCGAGATCTTCTTTTGCTTACACTGAAGCTTTCTTT. This chain links TRBV18 with TRBJ1-1, with D uncertain. Germline lookup yields CDR1 KGHSH and CDR2 LQKENI. This CDR3 has 16 residues. V gave up 3 bases and J gave up 3 bases, with 17 bases separating them. Complete variable domain (other parts from reference TRBV18 and TRBJ1-1): NAGVMQNPRHLVRRRGQEARLRCSPMKGHSHVYWYRQLPEEGLKFMVYLQKENIIDESGMPKERFSAEFPKEGPSILRIQQVVRGDSAAYFCASSPRSSFAYTEAFFGQGTRLTVV.

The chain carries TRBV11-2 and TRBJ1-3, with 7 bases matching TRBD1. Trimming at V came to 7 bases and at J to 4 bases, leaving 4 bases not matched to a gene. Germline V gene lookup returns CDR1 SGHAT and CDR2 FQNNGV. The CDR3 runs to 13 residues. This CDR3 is CASKGASGNTIYF. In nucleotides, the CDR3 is TGTGCCAGCAAGGGGGCGTCGGGAAACACCATATATTTT.

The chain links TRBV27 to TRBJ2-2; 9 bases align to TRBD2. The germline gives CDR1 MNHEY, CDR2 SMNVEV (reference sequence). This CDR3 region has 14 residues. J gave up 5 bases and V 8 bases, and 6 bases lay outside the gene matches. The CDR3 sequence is CASWSLAGTGELFF. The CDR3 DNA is TGTGCCAGCTGGAGCCTAGCGGGGACCGGGGAGCTGTTTTTT.

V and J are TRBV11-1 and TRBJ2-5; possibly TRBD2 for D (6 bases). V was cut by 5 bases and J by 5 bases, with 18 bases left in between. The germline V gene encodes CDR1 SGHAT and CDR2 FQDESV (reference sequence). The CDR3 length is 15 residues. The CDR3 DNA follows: TGTGCCAGCAGCCCCACATTCGGAGGGGAGGAGACCCAGTACTTC. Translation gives CASSPTFGGEETQYF.

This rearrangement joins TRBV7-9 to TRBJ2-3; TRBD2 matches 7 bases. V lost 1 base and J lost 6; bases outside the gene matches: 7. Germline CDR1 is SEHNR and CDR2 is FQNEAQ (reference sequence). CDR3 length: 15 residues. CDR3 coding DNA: TGTGCCAGCAGCTTAGAAGCGGGACCTGGGGATACGCAGTATTTT. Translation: CASSLEAGPGDTQYF.